The 6 T cell receptor beta chains below were found in one sample sequenced in a study of control samples from healthy donors and cancer patients. Profiled with immunoSEQ multiplex PCR; TCRdb holds only in-frame clones, not every one. Of approximately 90,000 clones detected, about 82% appear once; the ten largest clones hold around 20%. Input material: blood. All receptors derive from a man younger than 45 in good health.

This chain connects TRBV15 to TRBJ1-6, with D maybe TRBD1 (6 bases). V lost 1 base to trimming and J lost 10 bases, with 11 bases between them. This CDR3 is 14 amino acids long. CDR1 and CDR2 from the germline V gene are LNHNV and YYDKDF (reference sequence). This chain's CDR3 is CATSRGQVESPLHF. CDR3 nucleotide sequence: TGTGCCACCAGCAGAGGACAGGTAGAATCACCCCTCCACTTT. Based on the CDR3 plus reference TRBV15 and TRBJ1-6, the full variable domain is DAMVIQNPRYQVTQFGKPVTLSCSQTLNHNVMYWYQQKSSQAPKLLFHYYDKDFNNEADTPDNFQSRRPNTSFCFLDIRSPGLGDTAMYLCATSRGQVESPLHFGNGTRLTVT.

The count of this clone is one. The rearrangement links TRBV6-5 to TRBJ2-3; the D gene is possibly TRBD2 (5 bases). Germline CDR1 and CDR2: MNHEY and SVGAGI. V was shortened by 6 bases and J by 5 bases, with 18 bases between the two germline ends. The CDR3 length is 15 residues. CDR3 sequence reads: CASSRGVPRRDTQYF. The CDR3 DNA reads TGTGCCAGCAGCCGGGGAGTCCCCAGGAGAGATACGCAGTATTTT.

V is TRBV28 and J is TRBJ1-3; no definite D call. Trimming removed 6 bases from V and 4 bases from J, with 10 bases in between. The CDR3 covers 13 residues. CDR1 and CDR2 from the germline V gene are MDHEN and SYDVKM. CDR3 region: CASSPSGGNTIYF. The CDR3, as DNA: TGTGCCAGCAGCCCCTCCGGGGGAAACACCATATATTTT.

This sequence joins TRBV7-8 and TRBJ2-7; 8 bases line up with TRBD1. V lost 5 bases, J lost 5 bases, and 11 bases stayed unmatched. The CDR3 has 15 residues. The V gene's germline CDR1 is SGHVS and CDR2 FQNEAQ. For the CDR3, the DNA is TGTGCCAGCAGCCCTGGGGACAGGAGGTCCAACGAGCAGTACTTC. Residues: CASSPGDRRSNEQYF.

The genes are TRBV3-1 (or the pseudogene TRBV3-2) and TRBJ2-5; D not certain. In germline, CDR1 is LGHDT, CDR2 YNNKEL (reference sequence). CDR3 length equals 16 residues. With 4 bases removed from V and 1 base from J, the gap between germline ends came to 16 bases. CDR3 nucleotide sequence: TGTGCCAGCAGCCGATGGCGTGGAATAGGCCAAGAGACCCAGTACTTC. Protein product: CASSRWRGIGQETQYF.

The V gene is TRBV27, the J gene TRBJ2-2; TRBD2 matches 10 bases. The CDR3 consists of 16 residues. From germline, CDR1 is MNHEY and CDR2 SMNVEV (reference sequence). V trimming: 2 bases; J trimming: 4 bases; junction bases outside the gene matches: 4. CDR3 sequence (DNA): TGTGCCAGCAGTTTACTAGCGGGGGACCTCACCGGGGAGCTGTTTTTT. It codes for CASSLLAGDLTGELFF.